This T cell receptor (beta chain) was captured by sequencing in a study of blood T cells in healthy people across ages. V lost 9 bases and J 8 bases, leaving 22 bases between the germline ends. The CDR3 is 14 residues long. Study results and limitations: PBMCs were not sorted, which prevented a conclusive comparison of naive versus antigen-experienced cells. Older individuals had lower TCR beta diversity per million T cells (the decline was roughly linear).

A remark on this clonotype: The antigen remains unidentified.

With a J-beta primer mix and a sample-barcoded 5' primer, a second PCR ran roughly 6 to 12 cycles. In TCRdb, the 5' RACE reads were re-called with MiXCR into one record per CDR3 protein. Here the sample spans about 1.4 million distinct CDR3 sequences, approximately 63% being singletons. The authors drew around 9.4 milliliters of peripheral blood from each donor. V and J are TRBV12-3 or TRBV12-4 and TRBJ1-2; D is uncertain. The TCR sequence derives from a man younger than 35 in good health. Sequenced sample: blood. The CDR3 DNA sequence: TGTGCCAGAAGCAAAGGAGGGCCCGGCCGAGGCTACACCTTC. It yields the protein CARSKGGPGRGYTF.